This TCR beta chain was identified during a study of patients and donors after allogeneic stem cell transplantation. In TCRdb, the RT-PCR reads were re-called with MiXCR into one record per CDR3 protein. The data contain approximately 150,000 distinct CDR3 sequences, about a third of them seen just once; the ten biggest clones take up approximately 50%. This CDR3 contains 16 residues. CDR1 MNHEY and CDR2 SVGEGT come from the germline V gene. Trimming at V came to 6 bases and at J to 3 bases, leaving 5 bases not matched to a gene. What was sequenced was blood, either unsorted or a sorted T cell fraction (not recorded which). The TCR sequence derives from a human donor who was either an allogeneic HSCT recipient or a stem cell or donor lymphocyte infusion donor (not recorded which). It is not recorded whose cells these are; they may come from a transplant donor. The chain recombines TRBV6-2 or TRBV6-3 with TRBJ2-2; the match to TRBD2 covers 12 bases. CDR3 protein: CASRPRLAGDTGELFF. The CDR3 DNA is TGTGCCAGCAGACCCCGACTAGCGGGGGACACCGGGGAGCTGTTTTTT.